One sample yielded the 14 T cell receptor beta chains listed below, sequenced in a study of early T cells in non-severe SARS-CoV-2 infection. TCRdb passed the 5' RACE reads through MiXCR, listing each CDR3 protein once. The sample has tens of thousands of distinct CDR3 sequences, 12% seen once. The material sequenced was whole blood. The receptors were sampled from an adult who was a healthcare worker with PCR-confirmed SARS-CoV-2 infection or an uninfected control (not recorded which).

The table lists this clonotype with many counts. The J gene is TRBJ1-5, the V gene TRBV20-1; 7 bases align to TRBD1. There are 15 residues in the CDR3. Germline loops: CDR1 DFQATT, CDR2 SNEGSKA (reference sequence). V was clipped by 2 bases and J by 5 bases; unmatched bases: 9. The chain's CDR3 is CSARRARTGDQPQHF. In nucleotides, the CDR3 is TGCAGTGCTAGACGGGCCCGAACAGGGGATCAGCCCCAGCATTTT.

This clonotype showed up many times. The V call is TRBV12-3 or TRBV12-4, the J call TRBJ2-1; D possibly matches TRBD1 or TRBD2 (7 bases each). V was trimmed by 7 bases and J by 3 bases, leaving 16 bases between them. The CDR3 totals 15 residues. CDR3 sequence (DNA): TGTGCCAGCACCCCAGGGGGGGTCGGCTACAATGAGCAGTTCTTC. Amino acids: CASTPGGVGYNEQFF.

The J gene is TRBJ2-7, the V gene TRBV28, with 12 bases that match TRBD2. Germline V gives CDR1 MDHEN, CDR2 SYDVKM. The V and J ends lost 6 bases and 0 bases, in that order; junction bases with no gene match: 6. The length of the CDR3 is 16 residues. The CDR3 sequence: CASSLGTSGFSYEQYF. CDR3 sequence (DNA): TGTGCCAGCAGCCTGGGGACTAGCGGGTTCTCCTACGAGCAGTACTTC.

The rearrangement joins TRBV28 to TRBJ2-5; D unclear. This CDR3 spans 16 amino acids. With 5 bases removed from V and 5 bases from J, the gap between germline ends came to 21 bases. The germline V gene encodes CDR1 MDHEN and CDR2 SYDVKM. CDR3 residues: CASSPQRTSGPETQYF. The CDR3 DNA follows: TGTGCCAGCAGTCCCCAGAGGACCTCGGGCCCGGAGACCCAGTACTTC.

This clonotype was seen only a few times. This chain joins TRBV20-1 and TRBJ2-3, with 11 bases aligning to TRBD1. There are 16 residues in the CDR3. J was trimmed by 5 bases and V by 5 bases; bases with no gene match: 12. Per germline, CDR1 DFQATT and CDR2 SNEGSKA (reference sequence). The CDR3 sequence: CSAPFIGQGARDTQYF. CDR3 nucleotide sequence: TGCAGTGCTCCCTTTATTGGACAGGGGGCGAGAGATACGCAGTATTTT.

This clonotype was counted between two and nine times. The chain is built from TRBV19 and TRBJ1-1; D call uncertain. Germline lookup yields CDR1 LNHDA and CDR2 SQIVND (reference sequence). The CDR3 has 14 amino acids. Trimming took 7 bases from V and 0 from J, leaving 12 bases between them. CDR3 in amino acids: CASIPAGVNTEAFF. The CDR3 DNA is TGTGCCAGTATTCCCGCGGGAGTGAACACTGAAGCTTTCTTT.

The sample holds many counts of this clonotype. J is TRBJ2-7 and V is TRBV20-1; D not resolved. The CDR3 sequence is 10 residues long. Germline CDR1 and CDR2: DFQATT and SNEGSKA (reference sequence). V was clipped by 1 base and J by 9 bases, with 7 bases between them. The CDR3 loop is CSARAGWQYF. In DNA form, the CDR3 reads TGCAGTGCTAGAGCGGGTTGGCAGTACTTC.

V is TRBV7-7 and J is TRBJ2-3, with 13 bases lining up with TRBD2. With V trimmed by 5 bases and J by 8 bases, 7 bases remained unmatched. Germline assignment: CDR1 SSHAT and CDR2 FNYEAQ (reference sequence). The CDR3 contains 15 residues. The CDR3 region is CASSPGTSGITTQYF. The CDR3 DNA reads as TGTGCCAGCAGCCCCGGGACTAGCGGGATTACTACGCAGTATTTT. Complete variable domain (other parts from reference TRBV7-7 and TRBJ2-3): GAGVSQSPRYKVTKRGQDVTLRCDPISSHATLYWYQQALGQGPEFLTYFNYEAQPDKSGLPSDRFSAERPEGSISTLTIQRTEQRDSAMYRCASSPGTSGITTQYFGPGTRLTVL.

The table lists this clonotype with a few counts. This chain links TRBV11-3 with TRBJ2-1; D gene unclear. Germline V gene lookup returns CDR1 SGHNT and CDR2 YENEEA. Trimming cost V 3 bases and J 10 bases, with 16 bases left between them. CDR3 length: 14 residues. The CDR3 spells CASSLRSDAWEQFF. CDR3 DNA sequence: TGTGCCAGCAGCTTGAGATCGGACGCCTGGGAGCAGTTCTTC.

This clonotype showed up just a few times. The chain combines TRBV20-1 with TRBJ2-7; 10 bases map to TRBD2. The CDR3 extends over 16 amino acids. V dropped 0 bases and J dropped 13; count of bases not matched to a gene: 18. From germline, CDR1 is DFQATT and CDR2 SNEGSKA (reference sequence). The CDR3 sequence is CSARDRRGIGSGRPYF. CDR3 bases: TGCAGTGCTAGAGATCGTCGGGGAATCGGTAGCGGGAGGCCTTACTTC.

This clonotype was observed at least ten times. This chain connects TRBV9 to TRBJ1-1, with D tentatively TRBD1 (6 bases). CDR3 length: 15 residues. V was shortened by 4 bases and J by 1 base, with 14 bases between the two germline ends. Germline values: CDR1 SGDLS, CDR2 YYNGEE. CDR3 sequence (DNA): TGTGCCAGCAGCAGAGGGGGGGAACCGAACACTGAAGCTTTCTTT. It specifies CASSRGGEPNTEAFF.

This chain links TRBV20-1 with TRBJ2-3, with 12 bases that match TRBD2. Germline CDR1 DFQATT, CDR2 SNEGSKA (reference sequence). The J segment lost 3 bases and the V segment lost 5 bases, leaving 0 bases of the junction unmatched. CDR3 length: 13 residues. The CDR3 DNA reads TGCAGTGCTGGGACTAGCGGGACAGATACGCAGTATTTT. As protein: CSAGTSGTDTQYF.

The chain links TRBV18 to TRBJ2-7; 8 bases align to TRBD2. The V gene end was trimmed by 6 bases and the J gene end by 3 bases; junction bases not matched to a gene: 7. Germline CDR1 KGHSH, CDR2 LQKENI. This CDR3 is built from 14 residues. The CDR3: CASSTGLGVYEQYF. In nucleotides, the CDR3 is TGTGCCAGCTCTACGGGACTAGGGGTCTACGAGCAGTACTTC.

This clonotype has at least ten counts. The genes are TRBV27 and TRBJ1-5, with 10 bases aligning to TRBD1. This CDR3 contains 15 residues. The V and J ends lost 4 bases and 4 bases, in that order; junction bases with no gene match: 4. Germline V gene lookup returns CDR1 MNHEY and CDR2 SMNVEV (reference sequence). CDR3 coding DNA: TGTGCCAGCAGTTCTGGGACAGGGGTTAATCAGCCCCAGCATTTT. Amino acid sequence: CASSSGTGVNQPQHF.